This T cell receptor beta chain was sequenced during a study of OX40 agonist ivuxolimab in advanced cancers. This clone has only a few counts. Its cognate antigen is unknown. Sampled blood was obtained at baseline, cycle 4 day 1, and cycle 7 day 1. Overall study results and limits: Doses of 0.1 to 3.0 mg/kg were accompanied by clonal expansion of CD4+ and CD8+ blood T cells by week 6.

CDR1 is SEHNR and CDR2 is FQNEAQ in the germline V gene (reference sequence). The trim removed 10 bases at V and 5 bases at J, leaving 12 bases unmatched. The CDR3 runs to 17 residues. Some clones are missing from TCRdb's copy, which holds only in-frame ones; the method was immunoSEQ multiplex PCR. The profile shows around 38,000 clones, 82% of them singletons. This chain connects TRBV7-9 to TRBJ2-2; the match to TRBD2 covers 14 bases. The sample was CD4+ or CD8+ T cells sorted from blood, taken in a trial of the OX40 agonist ivuxolimab. This clonotype was sampled from an adult with an advanced solid tumor such as melanoma, head and neck, liver or kidney cancer. The DNA for the CDR3 is TGTGCCATAGATCGGACTAGCGGGAGGTTTGGGACCGGGGAGCTGTTTTTT. Translated, it gives CAIDRTSGRFGTGELFF.